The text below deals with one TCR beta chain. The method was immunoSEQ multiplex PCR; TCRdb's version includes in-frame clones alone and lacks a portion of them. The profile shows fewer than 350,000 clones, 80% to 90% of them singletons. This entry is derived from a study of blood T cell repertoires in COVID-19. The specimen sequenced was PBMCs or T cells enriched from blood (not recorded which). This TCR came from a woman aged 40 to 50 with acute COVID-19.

The CDR3, as DNA: TGTGCCAGCAGCTTAGACCCCAGCGGGAGGGCCTACGAGCAGTACTTC. Translated: CASSLDPSGRAYEQYF. The gene calls are TRBV7-2 and TRBJ2-7; TRBD2 matches at 10 bases. The germline gives CDR1 SGHTA, CDR2 FQGNSA. With V trimmed by 1 base and J by 2 bases, 5 bases remained unmatched. The CDR3 has 16 residues.